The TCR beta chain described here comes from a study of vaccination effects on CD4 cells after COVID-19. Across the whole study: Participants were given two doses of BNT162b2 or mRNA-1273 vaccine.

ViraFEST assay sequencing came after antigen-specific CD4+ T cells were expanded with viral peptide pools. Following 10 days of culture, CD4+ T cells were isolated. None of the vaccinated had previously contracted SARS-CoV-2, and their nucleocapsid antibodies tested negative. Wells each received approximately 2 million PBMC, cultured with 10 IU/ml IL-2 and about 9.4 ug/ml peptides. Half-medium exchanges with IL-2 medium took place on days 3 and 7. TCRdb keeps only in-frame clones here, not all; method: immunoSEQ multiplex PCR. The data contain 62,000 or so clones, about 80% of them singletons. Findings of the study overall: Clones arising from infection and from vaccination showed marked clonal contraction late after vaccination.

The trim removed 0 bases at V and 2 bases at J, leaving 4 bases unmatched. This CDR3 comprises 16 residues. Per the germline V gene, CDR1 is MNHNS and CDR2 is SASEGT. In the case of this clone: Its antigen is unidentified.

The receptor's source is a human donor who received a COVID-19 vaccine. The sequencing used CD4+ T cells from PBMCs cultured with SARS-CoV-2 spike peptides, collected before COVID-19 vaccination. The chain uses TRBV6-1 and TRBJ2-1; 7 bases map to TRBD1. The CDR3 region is CASSEAPTGTYNEQFF. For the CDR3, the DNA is TGTGCCAGCAGTGAAGCGCCGACAGGGACCTACAATGAGCAGTTCTTC.